A single TCR beta chain is shown here with its context. The data are from a study of a mutant IDH1 vaccine in newly diagnosed glioma. The data were produced by immunoSEQ multiplex PCR, yet TCRdb's version contains in-frame clones alone and is incomplete. In the table there are over 75,000 clones, about four fifths of which are singletons. Time point: baseline, week 1 (first vaccination visit). Treatment given: pre-vaccination baseline after standard-of-care therapy. The CDR3 contains 12 residues. Trimming took 5 bases from V and 8 from J, leaving 12 bases between them. Germline V gene data show CDR1 as SGHTA and CDR2 as FQGNSA.

Sequencing used PBMCs, obtained from a glioma patient treated with radiotherapy, temozolomide or both. The J gene is TRBJ2-5, the V gene TRBV7-2; D may correspond to TRBD1 or TRBD2 (5 bases each). This sequence was found in a man in his forties with glioma. The CDR3 sequence: CASSPPGPTQYF. CDR3 nucleotides: TGTGCCAGCAGCCCTCCGGGACCCACCCAGTACTTC.